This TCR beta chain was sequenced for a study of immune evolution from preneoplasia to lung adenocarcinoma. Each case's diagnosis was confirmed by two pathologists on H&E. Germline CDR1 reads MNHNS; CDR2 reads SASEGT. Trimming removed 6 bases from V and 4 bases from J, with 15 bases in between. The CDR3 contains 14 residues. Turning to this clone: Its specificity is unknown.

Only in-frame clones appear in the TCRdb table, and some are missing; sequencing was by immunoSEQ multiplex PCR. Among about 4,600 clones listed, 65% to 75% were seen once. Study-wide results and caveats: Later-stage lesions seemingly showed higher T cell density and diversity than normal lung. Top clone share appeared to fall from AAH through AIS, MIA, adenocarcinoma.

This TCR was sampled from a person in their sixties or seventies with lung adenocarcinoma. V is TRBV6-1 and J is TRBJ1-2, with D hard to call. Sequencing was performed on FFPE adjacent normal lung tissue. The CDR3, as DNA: TGTGCCAGCAGGACTCTACAGTTAACCTATGGCTACACCTTC. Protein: CASRTLQLTYGYTF.